This T cell receptor (beta chain) was sequenced during a study of T-cell reconstitution after alpha-beta-depleted transplantation in children. General observations from the study: Alpha-beta T cells present about two months after transplant were reported to originate from several hundred expanded graft clones.

The CDR3 runs to 14 residues. Germline-derived CDR1 and CDR2 are MNHEY and SVGAGI. Trimming cost V 4 bases and J 11 bases; bases outside gene matches: 7. This clonotype was seen at least ten times. Its specificity is unknown. Unique molecular identifiers were incorporated during preparation of the TCRbeta library. TCRdb analysed the PCR reads with MiXCR anew, one entry per CDR3 protein. Of approximately 290,000 distinct CDR3 sequences listed, around a tenth were seen once; the top ten hold about 20%. V gene TRBV6-5 combines with J gene TRBJ1-6; 8 bases are a match to TRBD1. This TCR was sampled from a male patient between 2 and 10 years old who had a stem cell transplant for chronic granulomatous disease, so the T cells may come from the graft donor. The source material was peripheral blood, sampled 180 days after TCRalphabeta/CD19-depleted stem cell transplant. DNA for the CDR3: TGTGCCAGCAGTTTCGGACAGGGTGGGCCACCCCTCCACTTT. The encoded protein is CASSFGQGGPPLHF.